The 21 T cell receptor beta chains below all came from one sample that was sequenced in a study of regulatory T cells in long-lasting Graves disease. Building of the TCR beta libraries involved iRepertoire HTBI primers and Arm-PCR of CDR3 regions. TCRdb re-derived calls from the multiplex PCR reads in MiXCR, one entry per CDR3 protein. The sample has more than 650,000 distinct CDR3 sequences; 25% to 30% are singletons. As for time point: persistent/refractory GD, antithyroid drugs over 5 years with positive TRAb. PBMCs were the source of the RNA used for TCR sequencing. The source was peripheral blood mononuclear cells (PBMCs), collected when the disease was refractory, from a patient treated with antithyroid drugs. The receptors derive from a female donor with Graves disease.

This clonotype was recorded many times. The chain employs TRBV11-1 and TRBJ1-2; D not resolved. The CDR3 extends over 14 amino acids. Trimming cost V 5 bases and J 0 bases, with 10 bases left between them. The V gene's germline CDR1 is SGHAT and CDR2 FQDESV (reference sequence). In DNA form, the CDR3 reads TGTGCCAGCAGCCCCCCCGGATCTAACTATGGCTACACCTTC. Encoded protein: CASSPPGSNYGYTF.

J is TRBJ1-1 and V is TRBV7-2; D is unresolved. Germline V gene data show CDR1 as SGHTA and CDR2 as FQGNSA. CDR3 length: 15 amino acids. V lost 6 bases, J lost 0 bases, and 14 bases lay in between. The CDR3 loop reads CASRTTPKMNTEAFF. The CDR3 region has the DNA TGTGCCAGCAGGACAACGCCCAAAATGAACACTGAAGCTTTCTTT.

This chain uses TRBV28 with TRBJ1-2; D gene unclear. This CDR3 is 16 amino acids long. V was cut by 6 bases and J by 0 bases, with 17 bases left in between. CDR1 is MDHEN, CDR2 SYDVKM, per germline. CDR3 in amino acids: CASSQDLQEANYGYTF. For the CDR3, the DNA is TGTGCCAGCAGCCAAGATCTGCAGGAAGCTAACTATGGCTACACCTTC.

The V and J genes are TRBV18 and TRBJ1-2, with D possibly matching TRBD1 (5 bases). The CDR3 runs 14 residues. V lost 0 bases to trimming and J lost 4 bases, with 9 bases between them. In germline, CDR1 is KGHSH, CDR2 LQKENI. The CDR3 is CASSPPRGVYGYTF. In DNA form, the CDR3 reads TGTGCCAGCTCACCACCGAGAGGGGTCTATGGCTACACCTTC. Combining the CDR3 with reference TRBV18 and TRBJ1-2 gives the whole variable domain NAGVMQNPRHLVRRRGQEARLRCSPMKGHSHVYWYRQLPEEGLKFMVYLQKENIIDESGMPKERFSAEFPKEGPSILRIQQVVRGDSAAYFCASSPPRGVYGYTFGSGTRLTVV.

This clonotype has only a few counts. The chain combines TRBV12-3 or TRBV12-4 with TRBJ2-5; 14 bases align to TRBD2. Germline trimming cut 5 bases from V and 5 bases from J; bases unmatched to any gene: 7. The CDR3 contains 16 residues. CDR3 protein: CASSPRGLAGVETQYF. CDR3 nucleotide sequence: TGTGCCAGCAGTCCCCGGGGACTAGCGGGAGTGGAGACCCAGTACTTC.

This clonotype was picked up many times. This sequence joins TRBV12-3 or TRBV12-4 and TRBJ1-1; no firm D call. V lost 3 bases and J lost 5, with 10 bases in between. The CDR3 length is 13 residues. The CDR3 is CASSFYGRTEAFF. The CDR3 DNA reads TGTGCCAGCAGTTTCTATGGACGGACTGAAGCTTTCTTT.

The chain employs TRBV7-9 and TRBJ2-7; D tentatively fits TRBD1 or TRBD2 (6 bases each). Germline V gene sequence: CDR1 SEHNR, CDR2 FQNEAQ (reference sequence). The CDR3 spans 14 residues. With 0 bases removed from V and 5 bases from J, the gap between germline ends came to 11 bases. DNA for the CDR3: TGTGCCAGCAGCTTAGCCGGGGGCGAAGACGAGCAGTACTTC. It encodes CASSLAGGEDEQYF.

The genes are TRBV28 and TRBJ1-4; 10 positions match TRBD1. From germline, CDR1 is MDHEN and CDR2 SYDVKM. The CDR3 is 14 amino acids. J was trimmed by 7 bases and V by 6 bases; bases with no gene match: 5. The CDR3 DNA sequence: TGTGCCAGCAGGGGGGGACAGGGGCTTGAAAAACTGTTTTTT. Residues: CASRGGQGLEKLFF.

The J gene is TRBJ1-1, the V gene TRBV19; TRBD1 agrees at 8 bases. Germline V gene sequence: CDR1 LNHDA, CDR2 SQIVND (reference sequence). The CDR3 runs 15 residues. V trimming: 7 bases; J trimming: 4 bases; junction bases outside the gene matches: 11. CDR3 amino acids: CASTPSTGVLTEAFF. CDR3 in DNA: TGTGCCAGTACCCCGTCGACAGGGGTCCTCACTGAAGCTTTCTTT.

This clonotype was found a few times. The chain uses TRBV6-1 and TRBJ2-2, with 9 bases fitting TRBD2. Unmatched junction bases numbered 3, after V lost 6 bases and J lost 1 base. Germline V CDR1 and CDR2: MNHNS, SASEGT. This CDR3 is 15 amino acids long. The CDR3 sequence: CASRRLAENTGELFF. The CDR3 nucleotides are TGTGCCAGCAGAAGACTAGCGGAGAACACCGGGGAGCTGTTTTTT.

V usage is TRBV20-1 and J usage is TRBJ1-1; 8 bases match TRBD1. V shed 4 bases, J shed 2 bases, and the junction held 9 bases outside the gene matches. Germline V gene sequence: CDR1 DFQATT, CDR2 SNEGSKA (reference sequence). CDR3 size: 15 residues. CDR3 amino acids: CSATSPGTGNTEAFF. The DNA for the CDR3 is TGCAGTGCTACCAGTCCCGGGACAGGCAACACTGAAGCTTTCTTT.

The genes are TRBV11-2 and TRBJ1-5; no definite D call. Deletions cut 0 bases from V and 5 bases from J, with 8 bases between. The CDR3 runs to 14 residues. Germline CDR1 reads SGHAT; CDR2 reads FQNNGV. DNA of the CDR3: TGTGCCAGCAGCTTAGAAGTGGTCGATCAGCCCCAGCATTTT. Encoded protein: CASSLEVVDQPQHF.

The V gene is TRBV6-2 or TRBV6-3, the J gene TRBJ1-6, with 7 bases aligning to TRBD1. From germline, CDR1 is MNHEY and CDR2 SVGEGT. The CDR3 is made up of 13 amino acids. V was clipped by 7 bases and J by 10 bases; unmatched bases: 7. Here the CDR3 DNA reads TGTGCCAGCACCCGAGGGGGCGACTCACCCCTCCACTTT. It codes for CASTRGGDSPLHF.

This sequence joins TRBV18 and TRBJ1-2; D not resolved. Trimming cost V 4 bases and J 3 bases, with 12 bases left between them. This CDR3 contains 14 residues. The germline V gene encodes CDR1 KGHSH and CDR2 LQKENI. Here the CDR3 reads CASSRTTWDYGYTF. The CDR3 DNA is TGTGCCAGCTCACGGACGACGTGGGACTATGGCTACACCTTC.

This clonotype was counted a few times. The CDR3 region is CASRREVYETQYF. The CDR3 DNA reads as TGTGCCAGCAGGCGGGAGGTTTATGAGACCCAGTACTTC. The rearrangement joins TRBV12-3 or TRBV12-4 to TRBJ2-5; 8 bases fit TRBD2. The trim removed 6 bases at V and 5 bases at J, leaving 5 bases unmatched. CDR3 length: 13 amino acids.

The J gene is TRBJ1-5, the V gene TRBV5-1, with D unclear. There are 15 residues in the CDR3. Germline V gives CDR1 SGHRS, CDR2 YFSETQ. Deletions cut 4 bases from V and 3 bases from J, with 14 bases between. The DNA of the CDR3 is TGCGCCAGCAGCGCGGATGGGGATCCCAATCAGCCCCAGCATTTT. Translation: CASSADGDPNQPQHF.

The V call is TRBV5-1, the J call TRBJ1-1, with 9 nucleotides matching TRBD1. The V gene's germline CDR1 is SGHRS and CDR2 YFSETQ. The CDR3 extends over 15 amino acids. V was pared by 0 bases and J by 5 bases, with 5 bases of the junction left unmatched. CDR3: CASSLDRGRWTEAFF. The CDR3 DNA sequence: TGCGCCAGCAGCTTGGACAGGGGGCGGTGGACTGAAGCTTTCTTT.

J is TRBJ1-2 and V is TRBV6-1; TRBD1 aligns across 7 bases. Per germline, CDR1 MNHNS and CDR2 SASEGT. The trim removed 7 bases at V and 8 bases at J, leaving 7 bases unmatched. The CDR3 is 12 amino acids. For the CDR3, the DNA is TGTGCCAGCAAGGAGGGGGCGAGGGGCTACACCTTC. It yields the protein CASKEGARGYTF.

This clonotype was counted between two and nine times. The chain joins TRBV28 to TRBJ1-5; D remains unclear. Germline CDR1 MDHEN, CDR2 SYDVKM. The CDR3 contains 16 residues. Trimming took 3 bases from V and 2 from J, leaving 14 bases between them. CDR3 amino acids: CASSFLQSLGNQPQHF. The CDR3 DNA is TGTGCCAGCAGTTTTCTACAGTCTTTGGGCAATCAGCCCCAGCATTTT.

The rearrangement uses TRBV15 and TRBJ1-3; 12 positions agree with TRBD1. The CDR3 spans 16 residues. Unmatched junction bases numbered 0, after V lost 1 base and J lost 2 bases. CDR1 is LNHNV, CDR2 YYDKDF, per germline (reference sequence). Written as DNA, the CDR3 is TGTGCCACCAGCAGAGGGGACAGGGGGCCTGGAAACACCATATATTTT. This codes for CATSRGDRGPGNTIYF.

In this sample, this clonotype turned up once. The chain is built from TRBV6-2 or TRBV6-3 and TRBJ1-3, with D possibly being TRBD1 (5 bases). Trimming cost V 3 bases and J 0 bases, with 12 bases left between them. The CDR3 runs 16 residues. Germline V gene data show CDR1 as MNHEY and CDR2 as SVGEGT. CDR3 coding DNA: TGTGCCAGCAGTTATTCGGGGCGCTACTCTGGAAACACCATATATTTT. Its translation: CASSYSGRYSGNTIYF.